This is a list of T cell receptor beta chains from one sample in a study of blood T cell repertoires in COVID-19. Sequencing was performed with immunoSEQ multiplex PCR; in TCRdb, only in-frame clones are kept and a portion is missing. Of approximately 220,000 clones listed, about 84% are singletons. The sample comprised PBMCs or T cells enriched from blood (not recorded which). These receptor sequences come from a woman between 40 and 50 years old with acute COVID-19. Both conserved end residues are part of each CDR3.

v_call: TRBV28; j_call: TRBJ1-1; cdr3_aa: CASGTGGAYTEAFF
v_call: TRBV12-3/TRBV12-4; j_call: TRBJ1-1; cdr3_aa: CASSSQDTEAFF
v_call: TRBV4-3; j_call: TRBJ2-1; cdr3_aa: CASSRSTGSSYNEQFF
v_call: TRBV28; j_call: TRBJ2-7; cdr3_aa: CATGTGSYEQYF
v_call: TRBV7-6; j_call: TRBJ2-1; cdr3_aa: CASSSQERTSGVFFNEQFF
v_call: TRBV7-2; j_call: TRBJ2-7; cdr3_aa: CASSTGGQGTYEQYF
v_call: TRBV7-2; j_call: TRBJ2-7; cdr3_aa: CASSLAGPTVSYEQYF
v_call: TRBV5-6; j_call: TRBJ1-1; cdr3_aa: CASTGDRGVTEAFF
v_call: TRBV19; j_call: TRBJ2-1; cdr3_aa: CASREGTGWNNEQFF
v_call: TRBV30; j_call: TRBJ2-2; cdr3_aa: CAWVGRRDTGELFF
v_call: TRBV28; j_call: TRBJ2-2; cdr3_aa: CASSLFAGELFF
v_call: TRBV6-1; j_call: TRBJ2-7; cdr3_aa: CASSETGKISYEQYF
v_call: TRBV5-1; j_call: TRBJ1-1; cdr3_aa: CASSPGRTESMNTEAFF
v_call: TRBV5-1; j_call: TRBJ2-1; cdr3_aa: CASSPRVSDEQFF
v_call: TRBV28; j_call: TRBJ1-5; cdr3_aa: CASSSPGENQPQHF
v_call: TRBV30; j_call: TRBJ1-1; cdr3_aa: CAFRVMLTEAFF
v_call: TRBV5-8; j_call: TRBJ2-4; cdr3_aa: CASSLRSGSNIQYF
v_call: TRBV5-4; j_call: TRBJ2-7; cdr3_aa: CASSTVDGLGEQYF
v_call: TRBV7-2; j_call: TRBJ2-1; cdr3_aa: CASSLAPWRSLNEQFF
v_call: TRBV28; j_call: TRBJ1-3; cdr3_aa: CASSPPTVSGNTIYF
v_call: TRBV19; j_call: TRBJ1-5; cdr3_aa: CASGPGQNSNQPQHF
v_call: TRBV3-1/TRBV3-2; j_call: TRBJ1-2; cdr3_aa: CASSQGIILPRYGYTF
v_call: TRBV23-1; j_call: TRBJ2-2; cdr3_aa: CASSQSPVTTGELFF
v_call: TRBV3-1/TRBV3-2; j_call: TRBJ1-6; cdr3_aa: CASSHTRAGGSSPLHF